A selection of T cell receptor beta chains follows, all from one sample in a study of blood T cell repertoires in COVID-19. Generated by immunoSEQ multiplex PCR, the TCRdb table keeps only in-frame clones and is missing some. In the table there are hundreds of thousands of clones, about nine tenths of which are singletons. Sequenced sample: peripheral blood. Every receptor here comes from a woman aged 30 to 39 with COVID-19, enrolled during active disease. Each CDR3 is given with its conserved first and last residue. D genes are given only for firm matches. Clone size is not always given. Where it is, it says once, few, many or a class for expanded clones.

size: few; V: TRBV6-2/TRBV6-3; J: TRBJ2-5; length: 16; D: TRBD2; CDR3: CASSGLAGVRVETQYF; DNA: TGTGCCAGCAGCGGACTAGCGGGAGTTAGGGTGGAGACCCAGTACTTC
size: -; V: TRBV4-1; J: TRBJ1-5; length: 15; D: TRBD1; CDR3: CASDKTGDSNQPQHF; DNA: TGCGCCAGCGACAAAACAGGGGATAGCAATCAGCCCCAGCATTTT
size: -; V: TRBV28; J: TRBJ1-2; length: 13; D: -; CDR3: CASSFVVNYGYTF; DNA: TGTGCCAGCAGTTTCGTCGTGAACTATGGCTACACCTTC
size: -; V: TRBV2; J: TRBJ1-1; length: 14; D: TRBD1; CDR3: CASRWDSLSTEAFF; DNA: TGTGCCAGCAGGTGGGACAGCCTTAGCACTGAAGCTTTCTTT
size: -; V: TRBV10-3; J: TRBJ2-7; length: 14; D: TRBD2; CDR3: CAISERGDSYEQYF; DNA: TGTGCCATCAGTGAGCGGGGGGACTCCTACGAGCAGTACTTC
size: -; V: TRBV6-2/TRBV6-3; J: TRBJ2-5; length: 11; D: -; CDR3: CASSPGKPKYF; DNA: TGTGCCAGCAGTCCCGGGAAGCCAAAGTACTTC
size: -; V: TRBV7-9; J: TRBJ2-5; length: 15; D: -; CDR3: CASRPQARTEETQYF; DNA: TGTGCCAGCAGACCACAGGCCCGAACCGAAGAGACCCAGTACTTC
size: -; V: TRBV27; J: TRBJ2-6; length: 15; D: -; CDR3: CASSLKGAGANVLTF; DNA: TGTGCCAGCAGTTTAAAGGGAGCGGGGGCCAACGTCCTGACTTTC
size: -; V: TRBV7-6; J: TRBJ2-6; length: 15; D: -; CDR3: CASSPGYSGANVLTF; DNA: TGTGCCAGCAGCCCAGGGTACTCTGGGGCCAACGTCCTGACTTTC
size: -; V: TRBV6-5; J: TRBJ2-1; length: 10; D: -; CDR3: CASSYHEQFF; DNA: TGTGCCAGCAGCTATCATGAGCAGTTCTTC
size: -; V: TRBV6-5; J: TRBJ2-5; length: 13; D: TRBD1; CDR3: CASRGTGKETQYF; DNA: TGTGCCAGCAGGGGGACAGGGAAGGAGACCCAGTACTTC
size: -; V: TRBV2; J: TRBJ1-1; length: 13; D: -; CDR3: CASCVRLNTEAFF; DNA: TGTGCCAGCTGTGTCAGGTTGAACACTGAAGCTTTCTTT
size: few; V: TRBV20-1; J: TRBJ2-5; length: 11; D: -; CDR3: CSVEHQETQYF; DNA: TGCAGTGTCGAGCATCAAGAGACCCAGTACTTC
size: -; V: TRBV5-8; J: TRBJ2-7; length: 13; D: TRBD1; CDR3: CASTPGQFYEQYF; DNA: TGTGCCAGTACCCCGGGACAGTTCTACGAGCAGTACTTC
size: -; V: TRBV5-4; J: TRBJ2-3; length: 16; D: TRBD2; CDR3: CASSLLTSGSGAPQYF; DNA: TGTGCCAGCAGCTTGTTGACTAGCGGGAGCGGGGCACCGCAGTATTTT
size: -; V: TRBV18; J: TRBJ1-2; length: 16; D: -; CDR3: CASSPAFSAGAVGYTF; DNA: TGTGCCAGCTCACCAGCGTTTTCGGCAGGGGCTGTTGGCTACACCTTC
size: -; V: TRBV4-1; J: TRBJ1-1; length: 14; D: TRBD1; CDR3: CASSRWTGETEAFF; DNA: TGCGCCAGCAGCCGCTGGACAGGGGAGACTGAAGCTTTCTTT
size: -; V: TRBV12-3/TRBV12-4; J: TRBJ1-3; length: 11; D: -; CDR3: CASSLYPRFFF; DNA: TGTGCCAGCAGTTTATACCCACGGTTTTTTTTT
size: -; V: TRBV29-1; J: TRBJ1-2; length: 15; D: TRBD1; CDR3: CSVEEAGRGSNGYTF; DNA: TGCAGCGTTGAAGAGGCGGGCAGGGGGTCGAATGGCTACACCTTC
size: -; V: TRBV29-1; J: TRBJ2-3; length: 14; D: -; CDR3: CSVREGGWTDTQYF; DNA: TGCAGCGTTCGTGAGGGAGGCTGGACAGATACGCAGTATTTT